Listed here is a single T cell receptor (beta chain). Its specificity is unknown. Trimming cost V 4 bases and J 0 bases, with 8 bases left between them. From germline, CDR1 is SGDLS and CDR2 YYNGEE. This CDR3 contains 13 residues. This entry comes from a study of CD8 T cells in ankylosing spondylitis. Regarding the study as a whole: Matched synovial fluid from ankylosing spondylitis patients was reported to be enriched for disease-linked clones. There was a TCR beta motif, made of several highly homologous variants, that appeared characteristic of ankylosing spondylitis blood.

TCRdb processed the 5' RACE reads anew with MiXCR; each CDR3 protein has one entry. The sample gives 350,000 or so distinct CDR3 sequences, around 8% of which show up once; more than 14% is in the top ten. The sequencing sample was made of blood, either unsorted or a sorted T cell fraction (not recorded which). This chain joins TRBV9 and TRBJ2-7, with D unresolved. The source is a male donor with ankylosing spondylitis. CDR3 sequence reads: CASSSPDSYEQYF. The DNA of the CDR3 is TGTGCCAGCAGCTCCCCCGACTCCTACGAGCAGTACTTC. The full variable domain, rest sourced from reference TRBV9 and TRBJ2-7, is DSGVTQTPKHLITATGQRVTLRCSPRSGDLSVYWYQQSLDQGLQFLIQYYNGEERAKGNILERFSAQQFPDLHSELNLSSLELGDSALYFCASSSPDSYEQYFGPGTRLTVT.